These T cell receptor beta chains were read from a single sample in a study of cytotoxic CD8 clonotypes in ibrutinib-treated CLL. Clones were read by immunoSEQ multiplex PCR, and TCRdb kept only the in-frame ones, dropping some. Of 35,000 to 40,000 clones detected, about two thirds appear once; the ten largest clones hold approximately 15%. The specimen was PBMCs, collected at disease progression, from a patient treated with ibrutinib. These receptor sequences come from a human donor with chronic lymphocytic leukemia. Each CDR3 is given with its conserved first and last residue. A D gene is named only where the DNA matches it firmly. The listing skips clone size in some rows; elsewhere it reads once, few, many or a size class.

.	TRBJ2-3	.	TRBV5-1	CASSRTRTDTDTQYF	TGCGCCAGCAGCCGGACTAGGACAGACACAGATACGCAGTATTTT
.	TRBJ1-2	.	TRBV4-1	CASSQVGGYTF	TGCGCCAGCAGCCAAGTCGGGGGCTACACCTTC
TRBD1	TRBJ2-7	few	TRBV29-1	CSVEDGTGGYEQYF	TGCAGCGTTGAAGATGGGACAGGGGGCTACGAGCAGTACTTC
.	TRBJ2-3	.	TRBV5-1	CASSLGGGTDTQYF	TGCGCCAGCAGCTTGGGCGGGGGCACAGATACGCAGTATTTT
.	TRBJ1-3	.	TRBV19	CATQPGSSGNTIYF	TGTGCCACCCAACCGGGGAGCTCTGGAAACACCATATATTTT
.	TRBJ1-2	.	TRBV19	CASSIPRQTANYGYTF	TGTGCCAGTAGTATCCCCCGACAGACAGCTAACTATGGCTACACCTTC
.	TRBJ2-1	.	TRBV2	CASSAELGGSNNEQFF	TGTGCCAGCAGCGCGGAGTTGGGCGGATCCAACAATGAGCAGTTCTTC
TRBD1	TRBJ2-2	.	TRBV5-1	CASSATGTLGTGELFF	TGCGCCAGCAGCGCGACAGGGACGTTAGGCACCGGGGAGCTGTTTTTT
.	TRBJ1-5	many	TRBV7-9	CASSLINQPQHF	TGTGCCAGCAGCTTAATCAATCAGCCCCAGCATTTT
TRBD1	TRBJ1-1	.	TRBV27	CASSLSALTGSPAFF	TGTGCCAGCAGTTTATCGGCACTGACAGGGTCCCCAGCTTTCTTT
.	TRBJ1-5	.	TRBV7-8	CASSLVPGNQPQHF	TGTGCCAGCAGCTTAGTTCCGGGCAATCAGCCCCAGCATTTT
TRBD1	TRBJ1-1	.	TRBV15	CATRERPGQGGINTEAFF	TGTGCCACCAGGGAACGACCGGGACAGGGGGGGATCAACACTGAAGCTTTCTTT
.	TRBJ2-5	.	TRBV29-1	CSVVFLGETQYF	TGCAGCGTTGTATTTCTTGGGGAGACCCAGTACTTC
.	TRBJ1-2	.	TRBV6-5	CASSSTGNYGYTF	TGTGCCAGCAGTTCAACAGGGAACTATGGCTACACCTTC
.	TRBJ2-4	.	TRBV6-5	CASSTDFGGGIQYF	TGTGCCAGCAGTACCGATTTCGGTGGCGGCATTCAGTACTTC
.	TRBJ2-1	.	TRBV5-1	CASSETMSYNEQFF	TGCGCCAGCAGCGAGACTATGTCCTACAATGAGCAGTTCTTC
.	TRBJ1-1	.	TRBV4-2	CASSHGHGADRTEAFF	TGTGCCAGCAGCCACGGACATGGGGCCGACAGGACTGAAGCTTTCTTT
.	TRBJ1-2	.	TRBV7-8	CASSLVARGGYGYTF	TGTGCCAGCAGCTTAGTCGCCAGGGGTGGCTATGGCTACACCTTC
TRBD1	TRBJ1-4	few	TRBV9	CASSVLGGGSEKLFF	TGTGCCAGCAGCGTTCTTGGAGGGGGCAGCGAAAAACTGTTTTTT
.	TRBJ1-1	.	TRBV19	CASSIDREQNSKYTEAFF	TGTGCCAGTAGTATTGACAGAGAACAGAACTCAAAATACACTGAAGCTTTCTTT
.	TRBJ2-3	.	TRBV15	CATSRAHGGTDTQYF	TGTGCCACCAGCAGAGCGCACGGGGGAACAGATACGCAGTATTTT
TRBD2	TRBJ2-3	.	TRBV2	CASRKRTSGGHTSTDTQYF	TGTGCCAGCAGGAAGAGGACTAGCGGGGGGCATACTAGCACAGATACGCAGTATTTT
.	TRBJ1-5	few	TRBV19	CASSIWGRDQPQHF	TGTGCCAGTAGTATCTGGGGGAGGGACCAGCCCCAGCATTTT
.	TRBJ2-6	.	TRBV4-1	CASSQANSGANVLTF	TGCGCCAGCAGCCAAGCCAACTCTGGGGCCAACGTCCTGACTTTC
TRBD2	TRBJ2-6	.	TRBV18	CASSVRGVSGANVLTF	TGTGCCAGCTCCGTTCGGGGGGTTTCTGGGGCCAACGTCCTGACTTTC
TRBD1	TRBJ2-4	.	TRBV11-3	CASSLGDRGAKNIQYF	TGTGCCAGCAGCTTAGGGGACAGGGGGGCCAAAAACATTCAGTACTTC
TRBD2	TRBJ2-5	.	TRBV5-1	CASSGFSGGPLVSQYF	TGCGCCAGCAGCGGGTTTAGCGGGGGGCCCCTGGTTTCCCAGTACTTC
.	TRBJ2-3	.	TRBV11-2	CASSLDPSGGATDTQYF	TGTGCCAGCAGCTTAGACCCCTCTGGGGGGGCCACAGATACGCAGTATTTT
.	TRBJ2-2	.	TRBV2	CASTSTVTGTGELFF	TGTGCCAGCACCTCGACGGTGACGGGGACCGGGGAGCTGTTTTTT
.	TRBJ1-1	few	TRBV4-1	CASSQLGTEAVKGGAEAFF	TGCGCCAGCAGCCAATTGGGGACCGAAGCGGTCAAGGGGGGTGCTGAAGCTTTCTTT
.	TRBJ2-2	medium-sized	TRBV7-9	CASSFGLVAGELFF	TGTGCCAGCAGCTTCGGGTTGGTTGCCGGGGAGCTGTTTTTT
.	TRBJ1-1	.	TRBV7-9	CASSHVGPNTEAFF	TGTGCCAGCAGCCACGTGGGCCCGAACACTGAAGCTTTCTTT
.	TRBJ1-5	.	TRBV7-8	CASSSRGFSNQPQHF	TGTGCCAGCAGCTCCCGGGGGTTTAGCAATCAGCCCCAGCATTTT
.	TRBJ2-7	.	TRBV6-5	CASSLLDGAYEQYF	TGTGCCAGCAGCCTCCTCGACGGAGCCTACGAGCAGTACTTC
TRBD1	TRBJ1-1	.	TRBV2	CASIGQENTEAFF	TGTGCCAGCATAGGACAGGAGAACACTGAAGCTTTCTTT
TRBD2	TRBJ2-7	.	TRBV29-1	CSAGGYDRNEQYF	TGCAGCGCGGGGGGGTACGACAGGAACGAGCAGTACTTC
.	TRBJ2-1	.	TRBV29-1	CSVSRDHNSYNEQFF	TGCAGCGTCTCCCGGGACCACAACTCCTACAATGAGCAGTTCTTC
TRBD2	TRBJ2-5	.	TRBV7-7	CASSPPGGEETQYF	TGTGCCAGCAGCCCACCGGGGGGGGAGGAGACCCAGTACTTC
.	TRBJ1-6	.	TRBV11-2	CASSPGDMKNSPLHF	TGTGCCAGCTCCCCAGGAGATATGAAAAATTCACCCCTCCACTTT